Listed here are 21 T cell receptor beta chains from one sample, sequenced in a study of cytomegalovirus exposure and HLA in healthy donors. PCR primers comprised 60 Vbeta and 13 Jbeta primers. The assay was immunoSEQ multiplex PCR, and TCRdb's table has in-frame clones only and misses some. The table shows over 100,000 clones, with more than 75% occurring only once. Sample: PBMCs. The receptors originated from a female donor in good health and CMV-seronegative.

The chain joins TRBV5-6 to TRBJ2-7, with TRBD1 matching 8 bases. Germline V CDR1 and CDR2: SGHDT, YYEEEE. The CDR3 is 16 residues long. J gave up 3 bases and V 6 bases, and 14 bases lay outside the gene matches. The CDR3 DNA reads TGTGCCAGCACCTCAATTGGGGGACAGGCGGTCTACGAGCAGTACTTC. Its translation is CASTSIGGQAVYEQYF. The variable domain in full, with the rest retrieved from reference TRBV5-6 and TRBJ2-7, is DAGVTQSPTHLIKTRGQQVTLRCSPKSGHDTVSWYQQALGQGPQFIFQYYEEEERQRGNFPDRFSGHQFPNYSSELNVNALLLGDSALYLCASTSIGGQAVYEQYFGPGTRLTVT.

The V call is TRBV4-2, the J call TRBJ2-1, with TRBD2 matching 9 bases. Germline V gene lookup returns CDR1 LGHNA and CDR2 YNFKEQ. The CDR3 covers 17 residues. The junction had 6 bases not matched to a gene; V was cut back by 1 base and J by 2 bases. CDR3 protein: CASSQAGSGGPYNEQFF. CDR3 DNA: TGTGCCAGCAGCCAAGCAGGTAGCGGGGGACCCTACAATGAGCAGTTCTTC.

This chain connects TRBV5-1 to TRBJ2-3; TRBD2 aligns across 8 bases. This CDR3 has 13 residues. The germline V gene has CDR1 SGHRS and CDR2 YFSETQ. The junction had 3 bases not matched to a gene; V was cut back by 4 bases and J by 5 bases. CDR3 DNA: TGCGCCAGCAGCGGCCGGGGGGGAGATACGCAGTATTTT. Protein: CASSGRGGDTQYF.

The V call is TRBV27, the J call TRBJ2-1, with no clear D. Per the germline V gene, CDR1 is MNHEY and CDR2 is SMNVEV (reference sequence). This CDR3 is 13 amino acids long. The V gene lost 4 bases and the J gene lost 3 bases, with 7 bases spanning the gap. In DNA form, the CDR3 reads TGTGCCAGCAGTTCCCGGTACTACAATGAGCAGTTCTTC. This translates into CASSSRYYNEQFF.

The chain is built from TRBV19 and TRBJ2-7, with 9 bases identical to TRBD1. The CDR3 totals 15 residues. Unmatched junction bases numbered 12, after V lost 6 bases and J lost 6 bases. Germline-derived CDR1 and CDR2 are LNHDA and SQIVND (reference sequence). CDR3 sequence: CASSQGGQGIGEQYF. The CDR3 nucleotides are TGTGCCAGTAGCCAAGGGGGACAGGGAATTGGCGAGCAGTACTTC.

The CDR3 region is CAWSAGQGAYEQYF. Here the CDR3 DNA reads TGTGCCTGGAGTGCCGGACAGGGAGCCTACGAGCAGTACTTC. The V gene is TRBV30, the J gene TRBJ2-7; 8 bases agree with TRBD1. Germline CDR1 is GTSNPN and CDR2 is SVGIG (reference sequence). V lost 1 base and J lost 2; bases outside the gene matches: 4. CDR3 length equals 14 residues.

The J gene is TRBJ2-2, the V gene TRBV4-1; 7 nucleotides match TRBD1. Germline V gives CDR1 MGHRA, CDR2 YSYEKL. V lost 1 base, J lost 1 base, and 6 bases stayed unmatched. CDR3 length: 17 residues. This CDR3 is CASSQVLWTGNTGELFF. CDR3 DNA: TGCGCCAGCAGCCAAGTGTTATGGACAGGGAACACCGGGGAGCTGTTTTTT.

The chain joins TRBV5-1 to TRBJ2-1; D is perhaps TRBD1 (6 bases). CDR3 length: 13 residues. The V end was cut by 3 bases, the J end by 3 bases, with 7 bases between. Germline values: CDR1 SGHRS, CDR2 YFSETQ. The CDR3 loop reads CASSWDIYNEQFF. CDR3 sequence (DNA): TGCGCCAGCAGCTGGGACATCTACAATGAGCAGTTCTTC.

This sequence joins TRBV5-1 and TRBJ1-1; the D is unclear. CDR1 SGHRS and CDR2 YFSETQ come from the germline V gene. This CDR3 contains 14 residues. Trimming pared 4 bases from V and 3 bases from J, leaving 13 bases between. CDR3 in amino acids: CASSEPQVHTEAFF. The CDR3 DNA reads TGCGCCAGCAGCGAGCCTCAGGTCCACACTGAAGCTTTCTTT.

CDR3 nucleotides: TGTGCCAGCAGTCCACGGGACAGGGACCCCGAGCAGTTCTTC. Translating it yields CASSPRDRDPEQFF. This rearrangement joins TRBV28 to TRBJ2-1; TRBD1 aligns across 9 bases. Germline V gene sequence: CDR1 MDHEN, CDR2 SYDVKM. The length of the CDR3 is 14 residues. The V gene end was trimmed by 5 bases and the J gene end by 10 bases; junction bases not matched to a gene: 9.

The CDR3, as DNA: TGCGCCAGCAGCCCGGACGGGGGTCGACGTTCCTACGAGCAGTACTTC. Translated, it gives CASSPDGGRRSYEQYF. The gene calls are TRBV5-1 and TRBJ2-7; D is perhaps TRBD2 (6 bases). Per the germline V gene, CDR1 is SGHRS and CDR2 is YFSETQ. Trimming stripped 4 bases from V and 1 base from J, with 18 bases between. This CDR3 comprises 16 residues.

As for this clone: The junction differs from germline at one of its ends, possibly a read error. V gene TRBV6-6 combines with J gene TRBJ2-1; no clear D gene. The germline gives CDR1 MNHNY, CDR2 SVGAGI (reference sequence). There are 13 residues in the CDR3. CDR3 nucleotide sequence: TGTGCCAACAGTTACTCGCGGTACAATGAGCAGTTCTTC. Amino acids: CANSYSRYNEQFF.

The chain has TRBV7-2 and TRBJ1-2; no definite D call. The V end lost 2 bases, the J end lost 4 bases, and 5 bases lay between the germline ends. This CDR3 is built from 12 residues. Germline CDR1 SGHTA, CDR2 FQGNSA. CDR3 region: CASSLTLYGYTF. Here the CDR3 DNA reads TGTGCCAGCAGCTTAACTCTCTATGGCTACACCTTC. Using reference TRBV7-2 and TRBJ1-2 for the parts outside the CDR3, the full variable domain is GAGVSQSPSNKVTEKGKDVELRCDPISGHTALYWYRQSLGQGLEFLIYFQGNSAPDKSGLPSDRFSAERTGGSVSTLTIQRTQQEDSAVYLCASSLTLYGYTFGSGTRLTVV.

The chain combines TRBV30 with TRBJ2-7, with D uncertain. Germline V gene data show CDR1 as GTSNPN and CDR2 as SVGIG (reference sequence). The CDR3 extends over 11 amino acids. Between the trimmed V and J ends, which lost 3 bases and 8 bases, there was a span of 11 bases. The CDR3 sequence: CAWSARIKQYF. In DNA form, the CDR3 reads TGTGCCTGGAGCGCGCGTATCAAGCAGTACTTC.

The rearrangement uses TRBV7-2 and TRBJ2-3, with 12 bases identical to TRBD1. The ends lost 3 bases at V and 6 bases at J; junction bases unmatched: 7. This CDR3 spans 16 amino acids. Per the germline V gene, CDR1 is SGHTA and CDR2 is FQGNSA. The CDR3 DNA sequence: TGTGCCAGCAGCTTCCGGGACAGGGGGCTTGGGGATACGCAGTATTTT. As protein: CASSFRDRGLGDTQYF. Complete variable domain (other parts from reference TRBV7-2 and TRBJ2-3): GAGVSQSPSNKVTEKGKDVELRCDPISGHTALYWYRQSLGQGLEFLIYFQGNSAPDKSGLPSDRFSAERTGGSVSTLTIQRTQQEDSAVYLCASSFRDRGLGDTQYFGPGTRLTVL.

The V and J genes are TRBV9 and TRBJ1-2; D may be TRBD1 (5 bases). Germline V CDR1 and CDR2: SGDLS, YYNGEE. The germline V and J ends were trimmed by 3 bases and 8 bases, with 26 bases remaining between them. This CDR3 is 17 amino acids long. DNA for the CDR3: TGTGCCAGCAGCGCAGGGCACGCATCAGGGTATCGGGAGGGCTACACCTTC. Its protein product is CASSAGHASGYREGYTF.

The chain carries TRBV30 and TRBJ2-7; 8 nucleotides align to TRBD1. Germline-derived CDR1 and CDR2 are GTSNPN and SVGIG (reference sequence). Losses at the gene ends were 3 bases for V and 5 bases for J; bases not matched to a gene: 3. The CDR3 covers 12 residues. Here the CDR3 reads CAWRTGVHEQYF. The CDR3 DNA is TGTGCCTGGAGGACAGGGGTCCACGAGCAGTACTTC.

This rearrangement joins TRBV27 to TRBJ2-3; 13 nucleotides align to TRBD2. The ends lost 8 bases at V and 0 bases at J; junction bases unmatched: 2. Germline V lookup: CDR1 MNHEY, CDR2 SMNVEV (reference sequence). This CDR3 region has 15 residues. CDR3 nucleotides: TGTGCCAGCTCGGGACTAGCGGGAAGCACAGATACGCAGTATTTT. Translation gives CASSGLAGSTDTQYF.

The CDR3 is CASSYQGRPPYEQYF. CDR3 nucleotides: TGTGCCAGCAGTTACCAGGGGCGGCCCCCCTACGAGCAGTACTTC. V gene TRBV6-6 combines with J gene TRBJ2-7; a possible D gene is TRBD1 (6 bases). V was cut by 2 bases and J by 2 bases, with 13 bases left in between. This CDR3 has 15 residues. The V gene's germline CDR1 is MNHNY and CDR2 SVGAGI (reference sequence).

The chain has TRBV7-9 and TRBJ2-4; D unclear. CDR1 is SEHNR, CDR2 FQNEAQ, per germline (reference sequence). V gave up 1 base and J gave up 2 bases, with 12 bases separating them. This CDR3 is 16 amino acids long. The CDR3 region has the DNA TGTGCCAGCAGCTTAGGGGCAGGTACAACCAAAAACATTCAGTACTTC. It encodes CASSLGAGTTKNIQYF. Together with reference TRBV7-9 and TRBJ2-4, the CDR3 gives the full variable domain: DTGVSQNPRHKITKRGQNVTFRCDPISEHNRLYWYRQTLGQGPEFLTYFQNEAQLEKSRLLSDRFSAERPKGSFSTLEIQRTEQGDSAMYLCASSLGAGTTKNIQYFGAGTRLSVL.

The V and J genes are TRBV4-3 and TRBJ1-1, with D tentatively TRBD1 (6 bases). Per germline, CDR1 LGHNA and CDR2 YSLEER. The CDR3 length is 19 residues. V lost 0 bases and J lost 2, with 22 bases in between. The CDR3 loop is CASSQETGRGRSFNTEAFF. The CDR3, as DNA: TGCGCCAGCAGCCAAGAAACGGGCAGGGGCCGGTCCTTCAACACTGAAGCTTTCTTT.